This paragraph covers one TCR beta chain sequence. The germline V gene has CDR1 LGHDT and CDR2 YNNKEL (reference sequence). This CDR3 comprises 13 residues. The ends were cut back, 4 bases at V and 11 bases at J, with 14 bases in the middle. The total RNA that was extracted per sample amounted to at least 5 micrograms. A second PCR of 7 to 11 cycles used a sample-barcoded 5' primer and a J-beta primer mix. TCRdb re-analysed the 5' RACE reads in MiXCR, keeping a single row per CDR3 protein. The sample includes 1.5 million to 2 million distinct CDR3 sequences, around half of them seen just once. This sample is part of a study of blood T cells in healthy people across ages.

The chain recombines TRBV3-1 with TRBJ1-4; D may be TRBD1 (5 bases). This receptor was identified in a woman in her thirties or forties in good health. Material for sequencing was blood. CDR3 region: CASSPWGVWKLFF. The CDR3 DNA is TGTGCCAGCAGCCCCTGGGGGGTCTGGAAACTGTTTTTT.